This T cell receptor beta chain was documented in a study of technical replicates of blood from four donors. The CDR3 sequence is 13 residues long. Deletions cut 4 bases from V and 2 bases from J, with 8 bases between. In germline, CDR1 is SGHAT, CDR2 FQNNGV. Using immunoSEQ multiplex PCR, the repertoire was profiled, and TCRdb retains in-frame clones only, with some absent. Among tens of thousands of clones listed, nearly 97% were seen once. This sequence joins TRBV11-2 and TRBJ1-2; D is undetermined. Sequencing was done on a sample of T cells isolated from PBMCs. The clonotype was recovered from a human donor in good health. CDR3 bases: TGTGCCAGCAGCTATAACAGCAACTATGGCTACACCTTC. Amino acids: CASSYNSNYGYTF.